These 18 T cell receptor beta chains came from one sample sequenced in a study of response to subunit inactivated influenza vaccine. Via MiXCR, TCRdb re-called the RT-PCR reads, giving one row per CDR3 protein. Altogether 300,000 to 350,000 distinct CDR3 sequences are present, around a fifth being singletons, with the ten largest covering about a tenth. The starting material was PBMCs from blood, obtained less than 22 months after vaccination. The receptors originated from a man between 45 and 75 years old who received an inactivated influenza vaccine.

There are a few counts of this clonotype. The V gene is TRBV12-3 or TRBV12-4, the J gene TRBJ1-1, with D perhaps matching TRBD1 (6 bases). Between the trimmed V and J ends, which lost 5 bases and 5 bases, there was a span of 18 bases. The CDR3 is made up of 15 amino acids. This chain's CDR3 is CASSRGTGGGTEAFF. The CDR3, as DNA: TGTGCCAGCAGTAGGGGGACCGGCGGCGGAACTGAAGCTTTCTTT.

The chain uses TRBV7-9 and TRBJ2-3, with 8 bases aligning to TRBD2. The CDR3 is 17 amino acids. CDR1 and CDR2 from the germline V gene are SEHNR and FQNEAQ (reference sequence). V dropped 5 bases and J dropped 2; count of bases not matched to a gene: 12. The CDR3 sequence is CASSPKGGRLLTDTQYF. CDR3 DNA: TGTGCCAGCAGCCCTAAGGGCGGGAGGCTCCTCACAGATACGCAGTATTTT.

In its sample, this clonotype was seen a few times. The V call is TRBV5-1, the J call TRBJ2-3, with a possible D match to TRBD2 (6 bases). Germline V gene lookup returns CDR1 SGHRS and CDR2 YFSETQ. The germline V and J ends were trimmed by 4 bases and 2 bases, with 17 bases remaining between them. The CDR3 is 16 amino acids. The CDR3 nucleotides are TGCGCCAGCAGCAGATCTGGAGGGCAATTCACAGATACGCAGTATTTT. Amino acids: CASSRSGGQFTDTQYF.

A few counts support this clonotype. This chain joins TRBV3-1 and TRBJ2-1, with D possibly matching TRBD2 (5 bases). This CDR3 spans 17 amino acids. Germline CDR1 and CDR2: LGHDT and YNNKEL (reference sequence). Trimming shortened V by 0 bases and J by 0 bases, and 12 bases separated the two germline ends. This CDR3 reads CASSQEEGSSSYNEQFF. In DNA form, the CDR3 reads TGTGCCAGCAGCCAAGAAGAGGGCAGTAGCTCCTACAATGAGCAGTTCTTC.

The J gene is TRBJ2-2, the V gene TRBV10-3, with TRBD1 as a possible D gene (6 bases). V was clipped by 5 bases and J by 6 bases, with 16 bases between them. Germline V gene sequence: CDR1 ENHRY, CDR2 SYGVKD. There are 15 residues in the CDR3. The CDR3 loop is CAISSGTPSSGELFF. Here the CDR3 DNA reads TGTGCCATCAGTTCCGGGACACCCTCTTCCGGGGAGCTGTTTTTT.

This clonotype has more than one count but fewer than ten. DNA of the CDR3: TGTGCCAGCAGTTTCGGGGACAGGGGAGCCACTGAAGCTTTCTTT. The encoded protein is CASSFGDRGATEAFF. This chain joins TRBV12-3 or TRBV12-4 and TRBJ1-1, with 10 bases lining up with TRBD1. This CDR3 contains 15 residues. After removal of 3 bases from V and 4 bases from J, the junction contained 5 bases not matched to a gene.

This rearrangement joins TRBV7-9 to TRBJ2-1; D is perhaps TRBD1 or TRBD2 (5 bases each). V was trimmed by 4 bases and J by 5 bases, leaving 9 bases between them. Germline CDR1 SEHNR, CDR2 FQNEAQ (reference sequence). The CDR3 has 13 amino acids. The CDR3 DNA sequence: TGTGCCAGCAGCTCCGGGACCCACAATGAGCAGTTCTTC. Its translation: CASSSGTHNEQFF.

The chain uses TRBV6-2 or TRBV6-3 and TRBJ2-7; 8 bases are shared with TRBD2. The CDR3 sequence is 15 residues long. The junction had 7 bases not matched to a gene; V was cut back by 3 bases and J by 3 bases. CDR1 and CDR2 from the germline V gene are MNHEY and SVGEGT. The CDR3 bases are TGTGCCAGCAGTTATTTATTGCGGGGGGACTACGAGCAGTACTTC. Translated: CASSYLLRGDYEQYF.

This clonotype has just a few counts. The CDR3 nucleotides read TGTGCCAGCAGTTACTCGATGAGGGCGGCGGGGTACGAGCAGTACTTC. This translates into CASSYSMRAAGYEQYF. J is TRBJ2-7 and V is TRBV6-5; TRBD2 might be the D (6 bases). The CDR3 has 16 residues. CDR1 is MNHEY, CDR2 SVGAGI, per germline. Trimming stripped 0 bases from V and 4 bases from J, with 16 bases between.

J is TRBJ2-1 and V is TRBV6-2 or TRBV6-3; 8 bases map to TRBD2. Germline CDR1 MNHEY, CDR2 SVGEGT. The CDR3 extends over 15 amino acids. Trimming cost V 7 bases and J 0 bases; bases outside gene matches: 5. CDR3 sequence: CASTIAGYSYNEQFF. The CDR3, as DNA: TGTGCCAGCACTATAGCGGGGTACTCCTACAATGAGCAGTTCTTC.

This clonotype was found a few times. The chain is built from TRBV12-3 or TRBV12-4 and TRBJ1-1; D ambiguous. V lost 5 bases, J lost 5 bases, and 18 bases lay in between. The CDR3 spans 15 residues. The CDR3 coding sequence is TGTGCCAGCAGTGGAACGGACTCTTGGGTTACTGAAGCTTTCTTT. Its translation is CASSGTDSWVTEAFF.

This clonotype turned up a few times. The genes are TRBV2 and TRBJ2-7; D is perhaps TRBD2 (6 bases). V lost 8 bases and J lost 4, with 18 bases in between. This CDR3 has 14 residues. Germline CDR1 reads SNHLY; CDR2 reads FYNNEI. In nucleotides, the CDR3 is TGTGCCAGCCGTACTCTGGGCGGGGAGTACGAGCAGTACTTC. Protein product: CASRTLGGEYEQYF.

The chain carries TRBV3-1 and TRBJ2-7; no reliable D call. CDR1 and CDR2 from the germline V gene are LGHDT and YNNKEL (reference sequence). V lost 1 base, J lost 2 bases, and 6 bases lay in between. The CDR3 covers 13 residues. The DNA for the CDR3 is TGTGCCAGCAGCCAAGCCCTGGCCTACGAGCAGTACTTC. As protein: CASSQALAYEQYF.

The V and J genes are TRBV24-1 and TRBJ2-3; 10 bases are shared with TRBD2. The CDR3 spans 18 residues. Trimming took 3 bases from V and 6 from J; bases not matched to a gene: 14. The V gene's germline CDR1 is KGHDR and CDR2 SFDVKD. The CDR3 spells CATSDPPMASGGDDTQYF. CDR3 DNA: TGTGCCACCAGTGATCCCCCCATGGCTAGCGGGGGCGACGATACGCAGTATTTT.

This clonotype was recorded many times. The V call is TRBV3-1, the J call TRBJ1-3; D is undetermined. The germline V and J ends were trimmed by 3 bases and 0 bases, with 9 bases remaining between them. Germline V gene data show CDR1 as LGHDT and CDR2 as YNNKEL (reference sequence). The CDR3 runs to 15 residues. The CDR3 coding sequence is TGTGCCAGCAGCCACAGTATTTCCTCTGGAAACACCATATATTTT. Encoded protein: CASSHSISSGNTIYF.

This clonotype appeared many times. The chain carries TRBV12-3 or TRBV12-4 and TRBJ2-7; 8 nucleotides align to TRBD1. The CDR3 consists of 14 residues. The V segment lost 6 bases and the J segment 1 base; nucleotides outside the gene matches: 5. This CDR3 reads CASSSDRGSYEQYF. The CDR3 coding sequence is TGTGCCAGCAGCAGCGACAGGGGATCCTACGAGCAGTACTTC.

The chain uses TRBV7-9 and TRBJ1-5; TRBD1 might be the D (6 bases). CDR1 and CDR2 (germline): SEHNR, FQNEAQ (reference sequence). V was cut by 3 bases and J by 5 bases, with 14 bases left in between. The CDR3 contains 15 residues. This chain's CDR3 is CASSLGMGGHQPQHF. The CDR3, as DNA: TGTGCCAGCAGCTTGGGGATGGGGGGCCATCAGCCCCAGCATTTT.

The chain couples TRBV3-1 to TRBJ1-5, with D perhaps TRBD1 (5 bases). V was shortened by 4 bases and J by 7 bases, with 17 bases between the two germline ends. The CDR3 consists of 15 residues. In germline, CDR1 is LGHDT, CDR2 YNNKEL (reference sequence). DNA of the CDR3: TGTGCCAGCAGCCTGGGGGGAAGGGAGCAACAGCCCCAGCATTTT. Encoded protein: CASSLGGREQQPQHF. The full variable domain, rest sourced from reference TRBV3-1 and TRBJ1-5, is DTAVSQTPKYLVTQMGNDKSIKCEQNLGHDTMYWYKQDSKKFLKIMFSYNNKELIINETVPNRFSPKSPDKAHLNLHINSLELGDSAVYFCASSLGGREQQPQHFGDGTRLSIL.